What follows describes a single T cell receptor (beta chain). This clonotype was seen repeatedly, ten times or more. Its antigen remains undetermined. There are no base qualities to consult, and no much larger clone falls within one base. Receptors were amplified or captured by PCR. Sequenced on a NextSeq 500. Bulk TCR libraries were prepared as previously described, using TCR primers listed in Table S5. Purification of total RNA was performed with the Qiagen AllPrep DNA/RNA kit. Before analysis, reads from multiple sequencing runs of the same library were pooled. The authors processed their data as follows. Reads were retained only if the reads had an exact TCR constant sequence, and the retained reads were trimmed to 150 nt and grouped according to their 12-nt molecular barcodes. Reads in each barcode group were sub-clustered using a 15% Levenshtein threshold, and a quality-weighted consensus sequence was built for each RNA molecule. Non-functional sequences were excluded, and lower-count sequences lying one edit away from another sequence were also excluded. On the basis of fitting two negative binomial distributions, barcode sub-clusters with fewer than 20% of the maximum read count were discarded. TCRdb reprocessed the public reads (quality trimming at Q25 with fastp, clone calling with MiXCR) and kept in-frame beta chains. Merged by CDR3 protein, the rows form single entries marked with the most common genes and DNA. None of the V and J calls come from the authors' own analysis; TCRdb made them. Here the sample has approximately 550,000 distinct CDR3 sequences; about 25% occur a single time. Just over 0.75% of the sample goes to the ten largest clones.

There are 16 amino acids in the CDR3, from cysteine to phenylalanine inclusive. Just the 48-base CDR3 DNA is kept, in frame starting at base 1. As encoded in the germline V gene (reference sequence), CDR1 is SEHNR while CDR2 is FQNEAQ. The junction carries 13 bases between V and J, which are trimmed by 0 bases and 3 bases respectively. Libraries of naive CD8 T cells were built from around 20,000 to 990,000 sorted cells, with 10%, 30% or 50% of the purified RNA used. On a BD FACSAria II, naive CD8 T cells were FACS-sorted as CD8+CD4-CCR7+CD45RA+ and collected into RLT Plus buffer. To test detection sensitivity, Jurkat RNA equivalent to over 8 TCR copies was spiked into samples of roughly 18,000-1,000,000 naive CD8 T cells. Enrichment of CD8 T cells was done with RosetteSep CD8+ T Cell Enrichment Cocktail plus Ficoll-Paque, and ACK red cell lysis came afterward. The source of the sample is a study of molecular identifiers for immune sequencing clone quantification (dated by TCRdb to between 2017 and 2018). The study in broad terms: For a replicate experiment, RNA from approximately 20,000 or 100,000 naive CD8 T cells was divided into five aliquots, of which four were sequenced. This methods study used CD8 T cells to benchmark TCR RNA copy counting and molecular-identifier clustering-based TCR repertoire sequencing (MIDCIRS). Paper-wide results and their limitations: When barcode sub-clustering was left out, chimeric consensus sequences inflated TCR diversity, with chimeras reaching as high as 47%. In CMV-specific effector cells, clones with more than 20 RNA copies accounted for over 98% of molecules, whereas in naive cells such clones accounted for under 1%. Even against a background of around 900,000 naive CD8 T cells, spiked-in Jurkat TCR RNA amounting to a single cell's worth was reported to be detectable. Modeling indicated 2.5 to 3 TCR RNA copies recovered per cell, compared with approximately 10 by digital PCR, which implies a capture efficiency of 25% to 35%. Highly expanded clone sizes could be underestimated if identical TCR molecules share a barcode. The naive libraries included spiked-in Jurkat TCR RNA (about ten copies' worth), and this Jurkat TCR RNA is not part of the donor repertoire.

The source of this sequence is a human donor in good health. Some libraries in this study had Jurkat cell RNA spiked in. The V and J segments used are TRBV7-9 and TRBJ2-3; the D gene is perhaps TRBD1 or TRBD2, as each covers 5 bases. The sample was naive CD8+ T cells from blood, with Jurkat cell RNA spiked in. The cell subset or site label for this specimen denotes: FACS-sorted CD8+CD4-CCR7+CD45RA+ naive T cells. Read as DNA, the sequence is TGTGCCAGCAGCTTAGCTACGGGGCAATGGACAGATACGCAGTATTTT. The translation is CASSLATGQWTDTQYF.